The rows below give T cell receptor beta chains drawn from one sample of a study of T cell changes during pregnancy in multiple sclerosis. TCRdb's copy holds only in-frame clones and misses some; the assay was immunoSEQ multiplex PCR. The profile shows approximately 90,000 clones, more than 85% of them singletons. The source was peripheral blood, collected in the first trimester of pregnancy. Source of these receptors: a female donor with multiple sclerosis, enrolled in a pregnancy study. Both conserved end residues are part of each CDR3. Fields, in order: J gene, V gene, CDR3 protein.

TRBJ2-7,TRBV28,CASSPPGQHEQYF
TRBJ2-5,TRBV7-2,CASSLALTQETQYF
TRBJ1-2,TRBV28,CASSLGTGTFGF
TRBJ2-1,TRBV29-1,CSVEAASGYNEQFF
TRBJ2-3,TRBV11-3,CASSLGTSGTDTQYF
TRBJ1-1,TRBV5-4,CASRDPTGLNTEAFF
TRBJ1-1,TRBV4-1,CASIPSNPGNSEAFF
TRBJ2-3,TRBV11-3,CASSSGIITDTQYF
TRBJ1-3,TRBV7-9,CASSPGQGGGNTIYF
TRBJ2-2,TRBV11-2,CASSGSNTGELFF
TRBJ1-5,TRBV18,CASSPQQGNNQPQHF
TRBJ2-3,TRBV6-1,CATGPNLNTQYF
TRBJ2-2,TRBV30,CAWSQGRTGELFF
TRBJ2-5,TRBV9,CASSPGRGQWETQYF
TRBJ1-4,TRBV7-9,CASSLVEGSNEKLFF
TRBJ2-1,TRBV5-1,CASSLIQGASEQFF
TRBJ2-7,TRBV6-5,CASSYPGLAGAEQYF
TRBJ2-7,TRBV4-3,CASSPTTGGDEQYF
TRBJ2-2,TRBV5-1,CASSPRAGAVTGELFF
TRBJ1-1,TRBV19,CASSLRQGDWTEAFF
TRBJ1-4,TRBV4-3,CASSQGTGGKLGKLFF
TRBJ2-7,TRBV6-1,CASGRNSYEQYF
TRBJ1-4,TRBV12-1,CASSFVRQHEKLFF
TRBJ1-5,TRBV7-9,CASSIGTGGSGQPQHF
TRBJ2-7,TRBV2,CASSEMQFSYEQYF
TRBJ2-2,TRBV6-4,CASSDGRGGAVTGELFF
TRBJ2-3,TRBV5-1,CASSLAGGSDTQYF
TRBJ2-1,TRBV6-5,CASGKGLGHEQFF
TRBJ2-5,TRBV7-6,CASSPSSGRKETQYF
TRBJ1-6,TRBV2,CASSVRDRVHF
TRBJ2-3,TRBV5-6,CASSLASTDTQYF
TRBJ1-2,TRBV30,CAWSVSQGLNTNYGYTF
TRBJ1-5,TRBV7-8,CASSLPDRDQPQHF
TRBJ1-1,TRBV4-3,CASSLDRASTEAFF
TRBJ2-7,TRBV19,CASRGNLAPEQYF
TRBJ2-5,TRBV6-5,CASSYSQRGDQETQYF
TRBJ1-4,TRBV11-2,CASSPSRTGVNEKLFF
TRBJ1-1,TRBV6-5,CASSYSKRSNTEAFF
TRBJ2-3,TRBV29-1,CSVGASGFTDTQYF
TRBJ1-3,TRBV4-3,CASSRSGSSGNTIYF
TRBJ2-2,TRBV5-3,CARSVGEAPGELFF
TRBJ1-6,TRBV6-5,CASRDSSYNSPLHF
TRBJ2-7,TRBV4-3,CASSPGSGGAEQYF
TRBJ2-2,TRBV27,CASSFVGLGGDTGELFF
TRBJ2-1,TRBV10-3,CAISETLQGPQFF
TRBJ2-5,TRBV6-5,CASRDRGSVQETQYF
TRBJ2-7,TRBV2,CASSDRGYEQYF
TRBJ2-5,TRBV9,CASSVGTSGQETQYF
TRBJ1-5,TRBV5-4,CASSLNEAQPQHF
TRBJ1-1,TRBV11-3,CASRGDTEAFF
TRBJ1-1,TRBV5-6,CASSSRGHNTEAFF
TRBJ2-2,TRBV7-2,CASSLAVRPNTGELFF
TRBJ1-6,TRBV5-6,CASSLKDREIRNSPLHF
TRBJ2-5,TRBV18,CASSPGGLTQETQYF
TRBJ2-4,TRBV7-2,CASSSAGGPTQNIQYF